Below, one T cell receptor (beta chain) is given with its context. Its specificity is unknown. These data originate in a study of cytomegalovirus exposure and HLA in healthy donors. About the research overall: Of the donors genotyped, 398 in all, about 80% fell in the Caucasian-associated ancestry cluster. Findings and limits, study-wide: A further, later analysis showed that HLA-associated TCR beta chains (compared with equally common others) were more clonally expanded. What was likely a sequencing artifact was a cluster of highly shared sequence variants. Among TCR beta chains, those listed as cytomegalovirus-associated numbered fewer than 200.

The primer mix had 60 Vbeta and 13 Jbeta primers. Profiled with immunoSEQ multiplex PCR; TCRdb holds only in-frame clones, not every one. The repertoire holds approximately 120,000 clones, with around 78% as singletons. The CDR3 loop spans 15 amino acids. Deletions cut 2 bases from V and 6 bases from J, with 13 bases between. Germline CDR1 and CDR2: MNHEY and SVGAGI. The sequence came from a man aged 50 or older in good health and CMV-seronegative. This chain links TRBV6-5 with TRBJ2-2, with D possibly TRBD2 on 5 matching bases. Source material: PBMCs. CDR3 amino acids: CASSYRRTGSGELFF. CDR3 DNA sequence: TGTGCCAGCAGTTACCGCCGGACTGGATCCGGGGAGCTGTTTTTT.